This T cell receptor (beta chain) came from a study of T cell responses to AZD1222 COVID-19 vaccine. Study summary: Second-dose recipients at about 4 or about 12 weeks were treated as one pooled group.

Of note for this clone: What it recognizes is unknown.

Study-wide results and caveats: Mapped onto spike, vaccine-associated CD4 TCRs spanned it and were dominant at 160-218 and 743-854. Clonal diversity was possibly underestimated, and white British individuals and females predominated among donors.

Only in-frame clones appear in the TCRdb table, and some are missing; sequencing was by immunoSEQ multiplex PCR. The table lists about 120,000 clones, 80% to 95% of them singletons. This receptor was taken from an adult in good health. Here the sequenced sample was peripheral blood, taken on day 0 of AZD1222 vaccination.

The CDR3 DNA reads TGTGCCAGCAGCCTTAGCGGGGGGTCGGAGACCCAGTACTTC. Translating gives CASSLSGGSETQYF. J is TRBJ2-5 and V is TRBV5-4; TRBD2 agrees at 10 bases. The CDR3 has 14 amino acids. V shed 4 bases and J 5 bases; nucleotides not matched to a gene: 5. CDR1 is SGHNT and CDR2 is YYREEE in the germline V gene (reference sequence).